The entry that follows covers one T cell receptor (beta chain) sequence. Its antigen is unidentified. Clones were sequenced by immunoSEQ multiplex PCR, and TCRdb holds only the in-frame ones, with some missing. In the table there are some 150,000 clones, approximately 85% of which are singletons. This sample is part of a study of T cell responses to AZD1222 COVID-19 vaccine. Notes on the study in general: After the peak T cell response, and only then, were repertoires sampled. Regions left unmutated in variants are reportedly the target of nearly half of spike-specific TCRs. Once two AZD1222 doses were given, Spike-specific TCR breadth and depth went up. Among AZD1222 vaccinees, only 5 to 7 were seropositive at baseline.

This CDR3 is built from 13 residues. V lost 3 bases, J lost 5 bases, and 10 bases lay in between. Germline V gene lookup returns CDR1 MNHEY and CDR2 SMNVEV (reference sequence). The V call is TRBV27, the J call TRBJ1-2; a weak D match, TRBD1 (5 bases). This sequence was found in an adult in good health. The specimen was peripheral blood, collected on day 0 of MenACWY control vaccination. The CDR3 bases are TGTGCCAGCAGTTTGTCCAGGGCGTATGGCTACACCTTC. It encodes CASSLSRAYGYTF.